The clone carrying this T cell receptor (beta chain) appeared a few times. Its antigen is unknown. These data come from a study of T-cell reconstitution after alpha-beta-depleted transplantation in children. Study-level findings and limits: Most T-cell counts and diversity one year after the transplant came from T cells that were newly produced.

V lost 0 bases and J lost 7, with 15 bases in between. Germline CDR1 DFQATT, CDR2 SNEGSKA (reference sequence). The CDR3 is 15 amino acids. It was with unique molecular identifiers that the TCRbeta library was prepared. TCRdb re-called the PCR reads through MiXCR, storing one row per CDR3 protein. The sample holds roughly 350,000 distinct CDR3 sequences, 16% seen once. This clonotype originated in a male patient between 2 and 15 years old who had a stem cell transplant for acute lymphoblastic leukemia, so the T cells may come from the graft donor. The rearrangement uses TRBV20-1 and TRBJ2-2; D might be TRBD2 (5 bases). Sequencing was performed on PBMCs, mostly from graft donor cells, taken 360 days after TCRalphabeta/CD19-depleted stem cell transplant. CDR3 DNA: TGCAGTGCTAGAGATTACCCCGATGGAGGCGGGGAGCTGTTTTTT. Its protein product is CSARDYPDGGGELFF.